The clone carrying this T cell receptor beta chain has only a few counts. Antigen unknown. CDR1 and CDR2 (germline): SGHTA, FQGNSA. The CDR3 runs 16 residues. V was clipped by 1 base and J by 3 bases; unmatched bases: 6. This record comes from a study of type 1 regulatory T cells. Across the study: T-allo10 is an in vitro-generated, Tr1-enriched CD4 T cell product specific for alloantigen.

Study-wide points: Compared with non-Tr1 cells, Tr1 cells showed a narrower TCR repertoire.

TCRdb re-called the reads through MiXCR, storing one row per CDR3 protein. The sample yields tens of thousands of distinct CDR3 sequences, less than 25% seen once. This clonotype was obtained from a human donor in good health. Material for sequencing was cultured type 1 regulatory T (Tr1) cells, either the whole culture or a sorted fraction (not recorded which). The chain joins TRBV7-2 to TRBJ2-7; 10 bases map to TRBD2. Written as DNA, the CDR3 is TGTGCCAGCAGCTTAGAGCCTAGCGGGAGAGGCTACGAGCAGTACTTC. This gives the protein CASSLEPSGRGYEQYF.